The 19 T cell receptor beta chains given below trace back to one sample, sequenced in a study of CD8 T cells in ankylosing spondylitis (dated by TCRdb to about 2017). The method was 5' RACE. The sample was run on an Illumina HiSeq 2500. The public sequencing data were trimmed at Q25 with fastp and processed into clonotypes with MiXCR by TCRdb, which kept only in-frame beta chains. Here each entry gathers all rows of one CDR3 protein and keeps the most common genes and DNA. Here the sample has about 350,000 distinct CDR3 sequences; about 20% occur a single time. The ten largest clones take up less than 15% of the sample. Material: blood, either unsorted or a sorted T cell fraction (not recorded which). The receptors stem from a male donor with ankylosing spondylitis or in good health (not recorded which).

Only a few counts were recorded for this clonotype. This chain's CDR3 is CASSLGSGTGPNNEQFF. In nucleotides, the CDR3 is TGCGCCAGCAGCTTGGGTTCCGGGACGGGACCCAACAATGAGCAGTTCTTC. The chain employs TRBV5-1 and TRBJ2-1, with D perhaps assigned TRBD1 or TRBD2 (5 bases each). Germline V gives CDR1 SGHRS, CDR2 YFSETQ. The germline V and J ends were trimmed by 0 bases and 5 bases, with 18 bases remaining between them. This CDR3 spans 17 amino acids.

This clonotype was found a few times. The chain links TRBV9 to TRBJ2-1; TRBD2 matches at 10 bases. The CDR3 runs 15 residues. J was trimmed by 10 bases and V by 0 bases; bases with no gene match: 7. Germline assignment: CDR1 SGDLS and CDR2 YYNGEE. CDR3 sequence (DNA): TGTGCCAGCAGCGTAGGAGCGGGGGGGCCCGAGGAGCAGTTCTTC. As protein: CASSVGAGGPEEQFF.

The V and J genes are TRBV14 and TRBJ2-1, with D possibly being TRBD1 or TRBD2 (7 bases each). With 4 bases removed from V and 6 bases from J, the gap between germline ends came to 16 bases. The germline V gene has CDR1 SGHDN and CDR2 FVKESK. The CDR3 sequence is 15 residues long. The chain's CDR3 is CASSPSPGGGNEQFF. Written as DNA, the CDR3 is TGTGCCAGCAGCCCCTCCCCAGGGGGGGGCAATGAGCAGTTCTTC.

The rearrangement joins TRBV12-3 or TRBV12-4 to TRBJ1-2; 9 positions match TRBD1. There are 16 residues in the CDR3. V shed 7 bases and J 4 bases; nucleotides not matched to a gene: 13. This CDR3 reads CASTTIWDRVGYGYTF. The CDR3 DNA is TGTGCCAGCACCACAATCTGGGACAGGGTGGGCTATGGCTACACCTTC.

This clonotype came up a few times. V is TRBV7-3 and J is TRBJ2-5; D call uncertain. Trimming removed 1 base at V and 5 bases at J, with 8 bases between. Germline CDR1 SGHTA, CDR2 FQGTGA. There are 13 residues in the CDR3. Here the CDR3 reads CASSLKAIETQYF. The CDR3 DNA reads TGTGCCAGCAGCTTAAAGGCTATTGAGACCCAGTACTTC.

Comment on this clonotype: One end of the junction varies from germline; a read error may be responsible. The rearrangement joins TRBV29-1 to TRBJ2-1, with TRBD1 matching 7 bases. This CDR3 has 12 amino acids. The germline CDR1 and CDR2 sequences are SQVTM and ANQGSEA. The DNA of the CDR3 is TGCAGCGTTGTTGACAGGGTCGATGAGCTGTTCTTC. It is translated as CSVVDRVDELFF.

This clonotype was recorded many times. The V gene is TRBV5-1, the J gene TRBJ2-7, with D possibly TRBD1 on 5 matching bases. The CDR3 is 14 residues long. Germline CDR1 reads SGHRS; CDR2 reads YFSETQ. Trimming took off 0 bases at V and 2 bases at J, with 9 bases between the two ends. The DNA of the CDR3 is TGCGCCAGCAGCTTGGCGGCAGGGACCTACGAGCAGTACTTC. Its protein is CASSLAAGTYEQYF.

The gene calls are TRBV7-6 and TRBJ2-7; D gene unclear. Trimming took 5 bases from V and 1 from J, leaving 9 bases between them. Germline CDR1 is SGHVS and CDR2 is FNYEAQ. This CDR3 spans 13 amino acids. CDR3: CASSRDTSYEQYF. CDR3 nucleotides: TGTGCCAGCAGCCGAGACACGTCCTACGAGCAGTACTTC.

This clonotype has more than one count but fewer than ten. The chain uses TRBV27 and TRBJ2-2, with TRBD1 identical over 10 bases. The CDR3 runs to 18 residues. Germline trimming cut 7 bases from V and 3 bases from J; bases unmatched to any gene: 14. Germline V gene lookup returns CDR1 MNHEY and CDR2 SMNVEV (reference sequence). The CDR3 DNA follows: TGTGCCAGCACCTACTTCCCGGGACAGGGGCCCTACACCGGGGAGCTGTTTTTT. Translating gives CASTYFPGQGPYTGELFF.

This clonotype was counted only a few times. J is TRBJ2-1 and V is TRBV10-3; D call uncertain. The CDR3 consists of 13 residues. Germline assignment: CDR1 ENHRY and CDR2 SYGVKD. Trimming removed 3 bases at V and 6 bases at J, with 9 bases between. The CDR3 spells CAISEGSSNEQFF. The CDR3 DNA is TGTGCCATCAGTGAAGGTTCCAGCAATGAGCAGTTCTTC.

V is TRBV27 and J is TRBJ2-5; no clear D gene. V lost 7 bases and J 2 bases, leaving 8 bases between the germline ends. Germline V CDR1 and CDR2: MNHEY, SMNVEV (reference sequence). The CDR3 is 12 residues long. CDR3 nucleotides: TGTGCCAGCATTTCAGCGCAAGAGACCCAGTACTTC. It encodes CASISAQETQYF.

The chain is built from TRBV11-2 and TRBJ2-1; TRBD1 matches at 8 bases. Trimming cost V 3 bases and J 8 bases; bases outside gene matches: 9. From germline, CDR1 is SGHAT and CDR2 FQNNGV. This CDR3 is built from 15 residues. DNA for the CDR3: TGTGCCAGCAGCTTTCTGGGACAGGTAATCGATGAGCAGTTCTTC. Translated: CASSFLGQVIDEQFF.

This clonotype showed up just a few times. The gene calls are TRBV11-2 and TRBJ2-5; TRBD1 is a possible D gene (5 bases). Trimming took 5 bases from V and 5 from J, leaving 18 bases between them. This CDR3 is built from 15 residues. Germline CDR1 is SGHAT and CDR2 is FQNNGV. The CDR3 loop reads CASSPPLTVRETQYF. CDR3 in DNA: TGTGCCAGCAGCCCGCCTTTGACAGTGCGGGAGACCCAGTACTTC.

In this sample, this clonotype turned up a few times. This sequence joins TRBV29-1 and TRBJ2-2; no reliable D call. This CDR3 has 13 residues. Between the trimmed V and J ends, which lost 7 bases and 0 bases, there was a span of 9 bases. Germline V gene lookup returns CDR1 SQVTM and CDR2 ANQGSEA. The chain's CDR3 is CSGFGANTGELFF. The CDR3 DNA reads TGCAGCGGTTTCGGTGCGAACACCGGGGAGCTGTTTTTT.

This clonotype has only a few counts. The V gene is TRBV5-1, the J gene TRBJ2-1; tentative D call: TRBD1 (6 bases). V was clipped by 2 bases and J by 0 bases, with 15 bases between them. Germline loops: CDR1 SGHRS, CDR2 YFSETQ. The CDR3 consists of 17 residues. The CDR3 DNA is TGCGCCAGCAGCTTTGTTGACAGGCCCTACTCCTACAATGAGCAGTTCTTC. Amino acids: CASSFVDRPYSYNEQFF.

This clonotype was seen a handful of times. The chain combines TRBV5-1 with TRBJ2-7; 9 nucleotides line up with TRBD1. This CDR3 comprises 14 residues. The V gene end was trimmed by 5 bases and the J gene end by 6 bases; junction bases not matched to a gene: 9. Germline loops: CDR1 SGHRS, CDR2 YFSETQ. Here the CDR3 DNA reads TGCGCCAGCAGATTTGGACAGGGGTCCCGCGAGCAGTACTTC. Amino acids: CASRFGQGSREQYF.

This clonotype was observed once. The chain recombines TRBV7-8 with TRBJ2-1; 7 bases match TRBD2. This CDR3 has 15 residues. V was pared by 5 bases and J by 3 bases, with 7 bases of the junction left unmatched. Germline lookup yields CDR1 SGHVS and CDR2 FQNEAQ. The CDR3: CASSPGGRVYNEQFF. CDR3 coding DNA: TGTGCCAGCAGCCCGGGGGGTCGGGTCTACAATGAGCAGTTCTTC.

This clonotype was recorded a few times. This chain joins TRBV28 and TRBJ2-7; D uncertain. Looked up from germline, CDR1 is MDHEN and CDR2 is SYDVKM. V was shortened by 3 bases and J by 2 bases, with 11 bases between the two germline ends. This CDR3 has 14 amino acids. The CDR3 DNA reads TGTGCCAGCAGTTTTTCATTCAGACCCTACGAGCAGTACTTC. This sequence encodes CASSFSFRPYEQYF.

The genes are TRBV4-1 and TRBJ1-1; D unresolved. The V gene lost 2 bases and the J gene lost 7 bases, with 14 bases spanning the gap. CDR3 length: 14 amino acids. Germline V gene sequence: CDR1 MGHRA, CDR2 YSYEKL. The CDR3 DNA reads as TGCGCCAGCAGCCAACCCTTGAGAGGCCGTGAAGCTTTCTTT. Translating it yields CASSQPLRGREAFF.